The 26 T cell receptor beta chains given below trace back to one sample, sequenced in a study of CD4 T cells in relation to SARS-CoV-2 and coronaviruses. The data were produced by immunoSEQ multiplex PCR, yet TCRdb's version contains in-frame clones alone and is incomplete. The profile shows around 11,000 clones, over 70% of them singletons. The source material was naive CD4+ T cells from PBMCs. The subset is: naive CD4+ T cells isolated by negative enrichment. The receptors shown here come from an adult with COVID-19.

The chain joins TRBV19 to TRBJ2-7, with 8 bases that match TRBD1. The CDR3 is 14 amino acids. V dropped 4 bases and J dropped 5; count of bases not matched to a gene: 7. From germline, CDR1 is LNHDA and CDR2 SQIVND (reference sequence). CDR3 coding DNA: TGTGCCAGTAGTACCCGACAGGGGTGGAACGAGCAGTACTTC. Amino acids: CASSTRQGWNEQYF.

This clone was detected once. The CDR3 is CATSRDPTEQETQYF. DNA of the CDR3: TGTGCCACCAGCAGAGATCCGACAGAACAAGAGACCCAGTACTTC. This chain uses TRBV15 with TRBJ2-5, with D possibly being TRBD1 (5 bases). Germline-derived CDR1 and CDR2 are LNHNV and YYDKDF (reference sequence). This CDR3 region has 15 residues. Trimming shortened V by 0 bases and J by 2 bases, and 10 bases separated the two germline ends. The full variable domain, rest sourced from reference TRBV15 and TRBJ2-5, is DAMVIQNPRYQVTQFGKPVTLSCSQTLNHNVMYWYQQKSSQAPKLLFHYYDKDFNNEADTPDNFQSRRPNTSFCFLDIRSPGLGDTAMYLCATSRDPTEQETQYFGPGTRLLVL.

The chain employs TRBV9 and TRBJ2-7, with D perhaps TRBD1 (6 bases). Looked up from germline, CDR1 is SGDLS and CDR2 is YYNGEE. V was clipped by 0 bases and J by 5 bases, with 12 bases between them. The CDR3 consists of 14 residues. The CDR3 protein is CASSVEGNRDEQYF. The CDR3, as DNA: TGTGCCAGCAGCGTAGAGGGTAACAGGGACGAGCAGTACTTC.

CDR3 DNA: TGCAGCGTTAACGGGGACGGCGATAACTATGGCTACACCTTC. It yields the protein CSVNGDGDNYGYTF. The V and J genes are TRBV29-1 and TRBJ1-2; maybe TRBD1 (5 bases). The CDR3 has 14 residues. V shed 5 bases and J shed 1 base, with 14 bases lying between them. Per the germline V gene, CDR1 is SQVTM and CDR2 is ANQGSEA.

J is TRBJ2-7 and V is TRBV2; D is unclear. V lost 2 bases and J lost 2, with 13 bases in between. This CDR3 region has 15 residues. CDR1 and CDR2 (germline): SNHLY, FYNNEI. The CDR3 DNA follows: TGTGCCAGCAGTGAACGGGCAGATCTTACCTACGAGCAGTACTTC. Its protein product is CASSERADLTYEQYF.

The chain employs TRBV27 and TRBJ2-7, with 8 bases fitting TRBD2. Germline CDR1 and CDR2: MNHEY and SMNVEV (reference sequence). This CDR3 contains 15 residues. The V and J ends lost 6 bases and 6 bases, in that order; junction bases with no gene match: 13. CDR3 loop: CASRLQPGGLSEQYF. DNA of the CDR3: TGTGCCAGCAGGCTCCAACCGGGGGGGCTTTCCGAGCAGTACTTC.

This clone was counted a few times. The CDR3 here is CAVQTQGNEKLFF. The CDR3 nucleotides are TGTGCCGTCCAAACCCAGGGGAACGAAAAACTGTTTTTT. The chain employs TRBV2 and TRBJ1-4; D perhaps matches TRBD1 (6 bases). The CDR3 sequence is 13 residues long. The V gene's germline CDR1 is SNHLY and CDR2 FYNNEI. Trimming stripped 11 bases from V and 8 bases from J, with 18 bases between.

V is TRBV7-9 and J is TRBJ2-2, with 8 nucleotides matching TRBD1. The CDR3 contains 16 residues. Germline V gives CDR1 SEHNR, CDR2 FQNEAQ (reference sequence). With 3 bases clipped from V and 0 bases from J, the junction kept 3 bases outside the gene matches. In DNA form, the CDR3 reads TGTGCCAGCAGCTTCAGGGGGCCGACGAACACCGGGGAGCTGTTTTTT. It is translated as CASSFRGPTNTGELFF.

The chain uses TRBV19 and TRBJ2-1; D gene uncertain. The V end was cut by 4 bases, the J end by 8 bases, with 9 bases between. The CDR3 is 12 residues long. Germline V gives CDR1 LNHDA, CDR2 SQIVND (reference sequence). The chain's CDR3 is CASSTLGHEQFF. Here the CDR3 DNA reads TGTGCCAGTAGTACCCTCGGGCATGAGCAGTTCTTC.

The chain joins TRBV12-3 or TRBV12-4 to TRBJ2-7; no definite D call. This CDR3 contains 13 residues. With 1 base removed from V and 9 bases from J, the gap between germline ends came to 13 bases. Here the CDR3 DNA reads TGTGCCAGCAGTTTAGGGCAGCTCGTCGGGCAGTACTTC. Amino acid sequence: CASSLGQLVGQYF.

The chain has TRBV3-1 (or the pseudogene TRBV3-2) and TRBJ2-3; D is undetermined. V was trimmed by 4 bases and J by 4 bases, leaving 12 bases between them. Germline V gene lookup returns CDR1 LGHDT and CDR2 YNNKEL (reference sequence). This CDR3 has 14 amino acids. The chain's CDR3 is CASSPRVAADTQYF. The CDR3 DNA is TGTGCCAGCAGCCCCCGGGTAGCCGCAGATACGCAGTATTTT.

The rearrangement links TRBV27 to TRBJ1-2; no definite D call. V lost 5 bases, J lost 8 bases, and 15 bases lay in between. CDR1 MNHEY and CDR2 SMNVEV come from the germline V gene (reference sequence). The CDR3 extends over 13 amino acids. The DNA for the CDR3 is TGTGCCAGCAGTCTTAGTGCAGGAGCGGGCTACACCTTC. Protein sequence: CASSLSAGAGYTF.

This chain connects TRBV10-3 to TRBJ2-1; 7 bases agree with TRBD1. The CDR3 contains 16 residues. The J segment lost 10 bases and the V segment lost 0 bases, leaving 12 bases of the junction unmatched. CDR1 is ENHRY and CDR2 is SYGVKD in the germline V gene. The CDR3 reads CAISESFRGKRMEQFF. For the CDR3, the DNA is TGTGCCATCAGTGAGTCTTTCAGGGGGAAAAGGATGGAGCAGTTCTTC.

The rearrangement links TRBV11-2 to TRBJ1-3; 8 bases fit TRBD1. Germline V gene data show CDR1 as SGHAT and CDR2 as FQNNGV. CDR3 length equals 14 residues. The V and J ends lost 7 bases and 3 bases, in that order; junction bases with no gene match: 5. CDR3 bases: TGTGCCAGCACAGGGGGCGGATATGGAAACACCATATATTTT. It codes for CASTGGGYGNTIYF.

This clone has more than one count but fewer than ten. This chain links TRBV5-6 with TRBJ2-7, with 7 bases fitting TRBD1. Germline V gene lookup returns CDR1 SGHDT and CDR2 YYEEEE. This CDR3 spans 13 amino acids. V shed 2 bases, J shed 4 bases, and the junction held 3 bases outside the gene matches. The CDR3 spells CASSFIQGYEQYF. Written as DNA, the CDR3 is TGTGCCAGCAGCTTTATACAGGGGTACGAGCAGTACTTC.

The chain recombines TRBV4-1 with TRBJ2-3; tentative D call: TRBD1 (5 bases). V lost 4 bases and J lost 14, with 19 bases in between. Germline lookup yields CDR1 MGHRA and CDR2 YSYEKL. This CDR3 has 13 amino acids. The CDR3 sequence: CASSLPQGYPMYF. DNA of the CDR3: TGCGCCAGCAGCCTTCCTCAGGGATATCCCATGTATTTT.

This clone turned up a few times. The V and J genes are TRBV10-1 and TRBJ2-2, with TRBD2 as a possible D gene (5 bases). With 5 bases removed from V and 5 bases from J, the gap between germline ends came to 15 bases. This CDR3 spans 15 amino acids. CDR1 WNHNN and CDR2 SYGVQD come from the germline V gene (reference sequence). CDR3 region: CASSQPGKGTGELFF. In DNA, the CDR3 is TGCGCCAGCAGTCAGCCGGGAAAAGGGACCGGGGAGCTGTTTTTT.

V gene TRBV5-4 combines with J gene TRBJ2-1, with 8 bases lining up with TRBD2. This CDR3 is built from 17 residues. The V gene's germline CDR1 is SGHNT and CDR2 YYREEE (reference sequence). With V trimmed by 0 bases and J by 0 bases, 5 bases remained unmatched. The CDR3 loop is CASSLGGGLRSYNEQFF. CDR3 bases: TGTGCCAGCAGCTTGGGCGGGGGGCTCCGCTCCTACAATGAGCAGTTCTTC. Complete variable domain (other parts from reference TRBV5-4 and TRBJ2-1): ETGVTQSPTHLIKTRGQQVTLRCSSQSGHNTVSWYQQALGQGPQFIFQYYREEENGRGNFPPRFSGLQFPNYSSELNVNALELDDSALYLCASSLGGGLRSYNEQFFGPGTRLTVL.

The chain links TRBV28 to TRBJ2-5; 8 bases are shared with TRBD2. V shed 4 bases, J shed 5 bases, and the junction held 3 bases outside the gene matches. The CDR3 spans 13 residues. Germline-derived CDR1 and CDR2 are MDHEN and SYDVKM. CDR3: CASSSGGKETQYF. The CDR3 DNA is TGTGCCAGCAGTTCGGGGGGGAAGGAGACCCAGTACTTC.

This CDR3 is CASEGVGTEAFF. The CDR3 nucleotides read TGTGCCAGCGAGGGAGTTGGAACTGAAGCTTTCTTT. The V and J genes are TRBV12-3 or TRBV12-4 and TRBJ1-1; no clear D. The CDR3 contains 12 residues. The V end lost 8 bases, the J end lost 5 bases, and 12 bases lay between the germline ends.

This chain joins TRBV11-2 and TRBJ2-1; D is ambiguous. The germline CDR1 and CDR2 sequences are SGHAT and FQNNGV. The CDR3 contains 15 residues. V was trimmed by 5 bases and J by 3 bases, leaving 14 bases between them. The CDR3 reads CASSPYVFVYNEQFF. CDR3 DNA sequence: TGTGCCAGCAGCCCCTACGTCTTCGTCTACAATGAGCAGTTCTTC.

The J gene is TRBJ2-1, the V gene TRBV18; D tentatively fits TRBD1 or TRBD2 (5 bases each). This CDR3 spans 14 amino acids. Germline loops: CDR1 KGHSH, CDR2 LQKENI. V gave up 1 base and J gave up 10 bases, with 14 bases separating them. The DNA for the CDR3 is TGTGCCAGCTCACCACTATCCGGGACGGGGGAGCAGTTCTTC. Its translation: CASSPLSGTGEQFF.

A single count supports this clone. This chain links TRBV9 with TRBJ2-5, with a weak D call TRBD2 (6 bases). The CDR3 is made up of 14 amino acids. Trimming shortened V by 2 bases and J by 0 bases, and 8 bases separated the two germline ends. The germline V gene has CDR1 SGDLS and CDR2 YYNGEE. The DNA for the CDR3 is TGTGCCAGCAGCGTTGGGACTTACCAAGAGACCCAGTACTTC. It translates to CASSVGTYQETQYF.

The J gene is TRBJ2-7, the V gene TRBV5-6, with 11 bases fitting TRBD1. After removal of 4 bases from V and 8 bases from J, the junction contained 8 bases not matched to a gene. This CDR3 has 14 amino acids. Germline V CDR1 and CDR2: SGHDT, YYEEEE. The CDR3 protein is CASSLGQGAVKQYF. The CDR3, as DNA: TGTGCCAGCAGCCTTGGACAGGGGGCGGTGAAGCAGTACTTC. Drawing the rest from reference TRBV5-6 and TRBJ2-7, the complete variable domain is DAGVTQSPTHLIKTRGQQVTLRCSPKSGHDTVSWYQQALGQGPQFIFQYYEEEERQRGNFPDRFSGHQFPNYSSELNVNALLLGDSALYLCASSLGQGAVKQYFGPGTRLTVT.

The rearrangement uses TRBV7-9 and TRBJ2-5; either TRBD1 or TRBD2 may fit D (5 bases each). V lost 5 bases and J lost 3, with 13 bases in between. CDR3 size: 14 residues. In germline, CDR1 is SEHNR, CDR2 FQNEAQ (reference sequence). The CDR3 region is CASSQEAREETQYF. The DNA for the CDR3 is TGTGCCAGCAGCCAGGAGGCCAGGGAAGAGACCCAGTACTTC.

V gene TRBV27 combines with J gene TRBJ2-7; a possible D gene is TRBD1 (6 bases). V lost 3 bases and J 0 bases, leaving 15 bases between the germline ends. The germline gives CDR1 MNHEY, CDR2 SMNVEV (reference sequence). The CDR3 extends over 16 amino acids. The CDR3 loop is CASSLLARGASYEQYF. The CDR3 DNA follows: TGTGCCAGCAGTTTGCTAGCCAGGGGTGCCTCCTACGAGCAGTACTTC.